This TCR beta chain was documented in a study of a mutant IDH1 vaccine in newly diagnosed glioma. Study-wide points: Vaccination induced immune responses in approximately 94% of patients.

Data came from immunoSEQ multiplex PCR; TCRdb stores just in-frame clones and leaves some out. The repertoire holds about 77,000 clones, with approximately 85% as singletons. Comment on this clone: The antigen is unknown.

As to time point: week 23, last vaccination. The investigators gave 300 ug of mutant IDH1 20-mer peptide in each vaccine dose, together with topical imiquimod. Material: PBMCs, obtained from a glioma patient whose treatment included an IDH1 peptide vaccine. This clonotype was sampled from a woman between 50 and 59 years old with glioma.

CDR3 region: CASSSSAETQYF. CDR3 bases: TGTGCCAGCAGTAGTTCTGCGGAGACCCAGTACTTC. V usage is TRBV6-5 and J usage is TRBJ2-5; D gene ambiguous. V was trimmed by 5 bases and J by 5 bases, leaving 9 bases between them. CDR1 is MNHEY, CDR2 SVGAGI, per germline. The CDR3 is made up of 12 amino acids.